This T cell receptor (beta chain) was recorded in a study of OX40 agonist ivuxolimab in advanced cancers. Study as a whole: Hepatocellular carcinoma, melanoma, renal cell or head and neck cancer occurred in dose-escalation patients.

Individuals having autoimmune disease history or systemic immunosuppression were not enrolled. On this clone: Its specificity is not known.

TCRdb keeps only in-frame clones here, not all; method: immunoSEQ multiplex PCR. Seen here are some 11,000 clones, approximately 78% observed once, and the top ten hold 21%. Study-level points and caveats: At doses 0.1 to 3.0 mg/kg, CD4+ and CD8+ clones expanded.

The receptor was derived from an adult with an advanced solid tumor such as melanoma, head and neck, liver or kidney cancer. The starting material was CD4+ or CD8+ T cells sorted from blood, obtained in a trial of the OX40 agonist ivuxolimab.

CDR3 sequence (DNA): TGTGCCAGCTCACACCTAGAAAGCTACGAGCAGTACTTC. It encodes CASSHLESYEQYF. This chain uses TRBV18 with TRBJ2-7; the D is unclear. Looked up from germline, CDR1 is KGHSH and CDR2 is LQKENI. Trimming left V 4 bases short and J 3 bases short, with 10 bases between. The CDR3 has 13 residues. The full variable domain, completed using reference TRBV18 and TRBJ2-7, is NAGVMQNPRHLVRRRGQEARLRCSPMKGHSHVYWYRQLPEEGLKFMVYLQKENIIDESGMPKERFSAEFPKEGPSILRIQQVVRGDSAAYFCASSHLESYEQYFGPGTRLTVT.